The present T cell receptor beta chain was sequenced within a study of blood T cell repertoires in COVID-19. Study information: Some COVID-19 samples were acute and others convalescent; all came from the United States, Italy and Spain. PBMCs, B-cell-depleted T cells, or T cells provided the cDNA or gDNA that made up the material.

The authors' processing: Quantification of nucleated cells was approximated via reference gene primer amplification. The table came from immunoSEQ multiplex PCR; TCRdb's copy has only in-frame clones and leaves some out. The D gene and trimming were derived from the DNA, and the V and J assignments and clone size from that table. The data contain around 81,000 clones, roughly nine tenths of them seen just once; the ten biggest clones take up about 1.9%. V was clipped by 1 base and J by 3 bases; unmatched bases: 5. CDR3 length equals 16 residues. CDR1 is SGHVS and CDR2 is FQNEAQ in the germline V gene.

This TCR came from a woman in her sixties or seventies with acute or convalescent COVID-19. The source material was peripheral blood. The rearrangement links TRBV7-8 to TRBJ2-1; 8 nucleotides match TRBD2. The DNA for the CDR3 is TGTGCCAGCAGCTTAGAAGCGGGGGAGGTCTACAATGAGCAGTTCTTC. The encoded protein is CASSLEAGEVYNEQFF.